The source of this TCR beta chain is a study of cytomegalovirus exposure and HLA in healthy donors. This clone was recorded a few times. The PCR made use of 60 Vbeta and 13 Jbeta primers. The protocol was immunoSEQ multiplex PCR, while the TCRdb copy is restricted to in-frame clones and leaves out a portion. This table holds 150,000 to 200,000 clones, 75% to 90% found once. With 2 bases removed from V and 8 bases from J, the gap between germline ends came to 13 bases. The germline V gene encodes CDR1 LNHNV and CDR2 YYDKDF (reference sequence). This CDR3 comprises 14 residues. Sequenced: PBMCs. This chain connects TRBV15 to TRBJ2-1; D is unresolved. This clonotype originated in a girl between 5 and 17 years old in good health and CMV-seropositive. The CDR3 sequence is CATSRSNSPHEQFF. CDR3 DNA: TGTGCCACCAGCAGATCAAATTCCCCCCATGAGCAGTTCTTC.